A single sample gave rise to the 17 T cell receptor beta chains below, sequenced in a study of blood T cell repertoires in COVID-19. Assay used: immunoSEQ multiplex PCR; TCRdb lists only in-frame clones, some missing. The sample carries over 250,000 clones, about 87% recorded once. The sample taken for sequencing was PBMCs or T cells enriched from blood (not recorded which). Receptor source: a woman aged 45-65 years who had recovered from COVID-19.

The V and J genes are TRBV6-5 and TRBJ2-7; D is perhaps TRBD2 (7 bases). V lost 6 bases to trimming and J lost 3 bases, with 18 bases between them. CDR1 is MNHEY and CDR2 is SVGAGI in the germline V gene. The CDR3 covers 15 residues. The CDR3 nucleotides read TGTGCCAGCAGCGAGGGGGGGATCTCGTACTACGAGCAGTACTTC. It specifies CASSEGGISYYEQYF.

The rearrangement uses TRBV4-1 and TRBJ1-6; TRBD1 is a possible D gene (6 bases). Germline CDR1 is MGHRA and CDR2 is YSYEKL. Trimming removed 4 bases from V and 10 bases from J, with 20 bases in between. This CDR3 is built from 16 residues. The CDR3 nucleotides read TGCGCCAGCAGCCCATCTGGACAGAAAACGGAATCACCCCTCCACTTT. Amino acid sequence: CASSPSGQKTESPLHF.

V and J are TRBV5-4 and TRBJ2-1, with TRBD2 matching 13 bases. V dropped 4 bases and J dropped 8; count of bases not matched to a gene: 9. The CDR3 totals 16 residues. Germline assignment: CDR1 SGHNT and CDR2 YYREEE (reference sequence). This CDR3 is CASSRRTSGRGDEQFF. The CDR3 coding sequence is TGTGCCAGCAGCCGAAGGACTAGCGGGAGAGGGGATGAGCAGTTCTTC.

The chain carries TRBV19 and TRBJ2-7, with a weak D call TRBD1 (5 bases). Germline-derived CDR1 and CDR2 are LNHDA and SQIVND (reference sequence). V lost 5 bases and J lost 3, with 11 bases in between. The CDR3 extends over 13 amino acids. The CDR3 sequence: CASSRQTDYEQYF. CDR3 nucleotide sequence: TGTGCCAGTAGTCGACAGACAGACTACGAGCAGTACTTC.

The gene calls are TRBV28 and TRBJ1-2; D unresolved. Looked up from germline, CDR1 is MDHEN and CDR2 is SYDVKM. V was shortened by 5 bases and J by 5 bases, with 18 bases between the two germline ends. This CDR3 contains 15 residues. CDR3 protein: CASSPPPPAGYGYTF. CDR3 sequence (DNA): TGTGCCAGCAGTCCCCCTCCACCGGCCGGGTATGGCTACACCTTC.

This rearrangement joins TRBV6-5 to TRBJ2-7; 7 nucleotides agree with TRBD1. The CDR3 is made up of 15 amino acids. CDR1 and CDR2 (germline): MNHEY, SVGAGI. Trimming took 5 bases from V and 2 from J; bases not matched to a gene: 9. As DNA, the CDR3 is TGTGCCAGCAGTCACCCGAGGACAGGAGCCTACGAGCAGTACTTC. This translates into CASSHPRTGAYEQYF.

The count of this clone is one. The chain combines TRBV2 with TRBJ1-5; the D gene is possibly TRBD1 (6 bases). V lost 6 bases and J 0 bases, leaving 12 bases between the germline ends. From germline, CDR1 is SNHLY and CDR2 FYNNEI. This CDR3 has 15 residues. CDR3 in amino acids: CASRWTAYSNQPQHF. The CDR3, as DNA: TGTGCCAGCAGATGGACAGCCTATAGCAATCAGCCCCAGCATTTT.

This chain joins TRBV7-2 and TRBJ2-2, with D maybe TRBD2 (6 bases). The CDR3 has 14 residues. Germline V gene sequence: CDR1 SGHTA, CDR2 FQGNSA. Trimming removed 5 bases from V and 6 bases from J, with 13 bases in between. The CDR3 loop is CASSIMEGPGELFF. CDR3 bases: TGTGCCAGCAGCATCATGGAGGGCCCCGGGGAGCTGTTTTTT.

The genes are TRBV28 and TRBJ2-7; D uncertain. Trimming left V 10 bases short and J 5 bases short, with 12 bases between. The CDR3 length is 11 residues. From germline, CDR1 is MDHEN and CDR2 SYDVKM. The CDR3 reads CATLLADEQYF. In DNA form, the CDR3 reads TGTGCCACACTGCTGGCGGACGAGCAGTACTTC. The whole variable domain, remainder taken from reference TRBV28 and TRBJ2-7, is DVKVTQSSRYLVKRTGEKVFLECVQDMDHENMFWYRQDPGLGLRLIYFSYDVKMKEKGDIPEGYSVSREKKERFSLILESASTNQTSMYLCATLLADEQYFGPGTRLTVT.

The rearrangement uses TRBV28 and TRBJ1-2; D remains unclear. CDR1 MDHEN and CDR2 SYDVKM come from the germline V gene. V was cut by 1 base and J by 4 bases, with 10 bases left in between. CDR3 size: 14 residues. The CDR3 here is CASSLSPRSYGYTF. For the CDR3, the DNA is TGTGCCAGCAGTTTATCGCCTAGATCCTATGGCTACACCTTC.

On this clone itself: This sample also contains other DNA sequences that code for the same CDR3. The V and J genes are TRBV5-5 and TRBJ2-1; 7 bases match TRBD2. The CDR3 loop spans 15 amino acids. Looked up from germline, CDR1 is SGHKS and CDR2 is YYEKEE (reference sequence). With 2 bases clipped from V and 0 bases from J, the junction kept 2 bases outside the gene matches. This CDR3 is CASSFGGSSYNEQFF. In DNA, the CDR3 is TGTGCCAGCAGCTTCGGCGGGAGCTCCTACAATGAGCAGTTCTTC.

The chain joins TRBV28 to TRBJ2-3; 11 bases agree with TRBD2. The CDR3 is made up of 19 amino acids. CDR1 is MDHEN and CDR2 is SYDVKM in the germline V gene. V lost 4 bases, J lost 1 base, and 13 bases stayed unmatched. CDR3: CASSSQTSGAAYRTDTQYF. The CDR3 nucleotides read TGTGCCAGCAGTTCCCAGACTAGCGGGGCAGCTTACCGCACAGATACGCAGTATTTT.

This rearrangement joins TRBV6-2 or TRBV6-3 to TRBJ2-1, with 7 bases fitting TRBD2. V lost 4 bases, J lost 0 bases, and 18 bases stayed unmatched. CDR1 is MNHEY, CDR2 SVGEGT, per germline. The CDR3 has 20 residues. For the CDR3, the DNA is TGTGCCAGCAGTTTCCCCCCAAGTTCACTAGCGACTAGCTCCTACAATGAGCAGTTCTTC. Protein sequence: CASSFPPSSLATSSYNEQFF.

The CDR3 protein is CASSLYGGGLSNQPQHF. DNA of the CDR3: TGTGCCAGCAGCTTATACGGGGGGGGATTGAGCAATCAGCCCCAGCATTTT. The chain recombines TRBV7-2 with TRBJ1-5, with a tentative D call TRBD1 (5 bases). Germline CDR1 is SGHTA and CDR2 is FQGNSA. This CDR3 has 17 amino acids. Trimming removed 2 bases from V and 1 base from J, with 15 bases in between.

The chain joins TRBV6-5 to TRBJ1-2; maybe TRBD1 (5 bases). The CDR3 has 13 amino acids. CDR1 MNHEY and CDR2 SVGAGI come from the germline V gene. Trimming left V 2 bases short and J 2 bases short, with 6 bases between. CDR3 region: CASSYDRNYGYTF. CDR3 bases: TGTGCCAGCAGTTACGACAGAAACTATGGCTACACCTTC.

DNA for the CDR3: TGTGCCAGCAGTTCAGGGGGCTATGGCTACACCTTC. As protein: CASSSGGYGYTF. The chain employs TRBV6-5 and TRBJ1-2; 7 nucleotides line up with TRBD1. This CDR3 contains 12 residues. Germline V gene lookup returns CDR1 MNHEY and CDR2 SVGAGI. V was pared by 4 bases and J by 4 bases, with 0 bases of the junction left unmatched.

V gene TRBV24-1 combines with J gene TRBJ2-1, with D unclear. The CDR3 covers 17 residues. V lost 0 bases and J lost 5, with 16 bases in between. The germline V gene encodes CDR1 KGHDR and CDR2 SFDVKD. The CDR3 reads CATSDLQVSAYDNEQFF. DNA of the CDR3: TGTGCCACCAGTGATTTGCAGGTTTCGGCGTACGACAATGAGCAGTTCTTC.